What follows are 18 T cell receptor beta chains derived from one specimen sequenced in a study of beta chain features in type 1 diabetes. Sequencing targeted expressed TCRB transcripts, as all isolated RNA had been reverse transcribed. Profiled with immunoSEQ multiplex PCR; TCRdb holds only in-frame clones, not every one. In the table there are some 220,000 clones, approximately 11% of which are singletons. Sequenced: central memory CD4+ T cells from blood. The receptors derive from a man younger than 35 in good health.

This chain connects TRBV29-1 to TRBJ2-7; D uncertain. V dropped 7 bases and J dropped 3 bases, with 16 bases sitting between them. The germline gives CDR1 SQVTM, CDR2 ANQGSEA. The CDR3 covers 13 residues. The CDR3 DNA reads TGCAGCGGGGCCGCAGGTCTGGACTACGAGCAGTACTTC. It yields the protein CSGAAGLDYEQYF.

The rearrangement uses TRBV5-1 and TRBJ2-5; 7 bases line up with TRBD1. Germline V lookup: CDR1 SGHRS, CDR2 YFSETQ. After removal of 3 bases from V and 4 bases from J, the junction contained 6 bases not matched to a gene. CDR3 length equals 14 residues. CDR3 sequence (DNA): TGCGCCAGCAGCTCAACAGGGGCCCCAGAGACCCAGTACTTC. This translates into CASSSTGAPETQYF.

This clone was observed a few times. V is TRBV7-2 and J is TRBJ2-3; TRBD2 agrees at 9 bases. The ends lost 2 bases at V and 7 bases at J; junction bases unmatched: 19. CDR3 size: 19 residues. CDR1 and CDR2 from the germline V gene are SGHTA and FQGNSA. The CDR3 bases are TGTGCCAGCAGCTTACGAGACCTTTGGGCGGGAGGGCTCGCAAATACGCAGTATTTT. This codes for CASSLRDLWAGGLANTQYF.

In its sample, this clone was seen a few times. The chain links TRBV9 to TRBJ2-5; D is ambiguous. This CDR3 is 14 amino acids long. Trimming removed 3 bases at V and 0 bases at J, with 9 bases between. Germline CDR1 reads SGDLS; CDR2 reads YYNGEE. The CDR3 DNA reads TGTGCCAGCAGCGCCTCGGTGTACCAAGAGACCCAGTACTTC. Protein: CASSASVYQETQYF.

This clone was counted between two and nine times. The chain carries TRBV23-1 and TRBJ2-5, with no clear D. TRBV23-1 is an ORF, and what it does is uncertain. Trimming removed 7 bases at V and 4 bases at J, with 7 bases between. The CDR3 is 11 amino acids. The DNA of the CDR3 is TGCGCCAGCAAGGGCAGAGAGACCCAGTACTTC. It is translated as CASKGRETQYF.

This clone was counted only a few times. The V and J genes are TRBV13 and TRBJ2-3; 7 bases align to TRBD1. This CDR3 region has 15 residues. Germline V gene lookup returns CDR1 PRHDT and CDR2 FYEKMQ (reference sequence). Unmatched junction bases numbered 13, after V lost 6 bases and J lost 7 bases. The CDR3 protein is CASRRAGTATNTQYF. CDR3 nucleotide sequence: TGTGCCAGCAGACGGGCCGGGACAGCTACTAATACGCAGTATTTT. The full variable domain, rest sourced from reference TRBV13 and TRBJ2-3, is AAGVIQSPRHLIKEKRETATLKCYPIPRHDTVYWYQQGPGQDPQFLISFYEKMQSDKGSIPDRFSAQQFSDYHSELNMSSLELGDSALYFCASRRAGTATNTQYFGPGTRLTVL.

The rearrangement links TRBV4-2 to TRBJ1-3; D is unclear. V was pared by 5 bases and J by 4 bases, with 9 bases between. The CDR3 contains 13 residues. CDR1 LGHNA and CDR2 YNFKEQ come from the germline V gene. The CDR3 DNA sequence: TGTGCCAGCAGCAAGACGGTCGGAAACACCATATATTTT. This translates into CASSKTVGNTIYF.

This clone was recorded at least ten times. The V and J genes are TRBV30 and TRBJ2-1; TRBD1 aligns across 9 bases. The germline CDR1 and CDR2 sequences are GTSNPN and SVGIG (reference sequence). After removal of 3 bases from V and 4 bases from J, the junction contained 1 base not matched to a gene. CDR3 length: 13 residues. The chain's CDR3 is CAWRQGAYNEQFF. CDR3 nucleotide sequence: TGTGCCTGGAGACAGGGGGCGTACAATGAGCAGTTCTTC.

This clone occurred once. The genes are TRBV5-4 and TRBJ1-1; D is unresolved. This CDR3 has 13 residues. V was pared by 6 bases and J by 6 bases, with 15 bases between. Germline values: CDR1 SGHNT, CDR2 YYREEE (reference sequence). CDR3 bases: TGTGCCAGCACCCCGCGTTTCGTCTCTGAAGCTTTCTTT. Its protein is CASTPRFVSEAFF.

This clone was recorded a few times. The CDR3 DNA reads as TGTGCCAGCAGCCTCACCGGGACTATACCCTACGAGCAGTACTTC. Translated, it gives CASSLTGTIPYEQYF. The rearrangement joins TRBV9 to TRBJ2-7; 7 nucleotides line up with TRBD2. V lost 4 bases to trimming and J lost 2 bases; unmatched junction nucleotides: 9. Germline V gives CDR1 SGDLS, CDR2 YYNGEE. This CDR3 comprises 15 residues.

This clone was found a few times. The chain carries TRBV7-2 and TRBJ2-7; 7 bases align to TRBD1. V was pared by 2 bases and J by 6 bases, with 1 base of the junction left unmatched. The CDR3 contains 12 residues. The V gene's germline CDR1 is SGHTA and CDR2 FQGNSA. The CDR3 bases are TGTGCCAGCAGCTTAACAGGGGCCGAGCAGTACTTC. It is translated as CASSLTGAEQYF.

The chain has TRBV9 and TRBJ2-1; either TRBD1 or TRBD2 may supply D (6 bases each). Germline assignment: CDR1 SGDLS and CDR2 YYNGEE. This CDR3 has 17 residues. V was trimmed by 1 base and J by 2 bases, leaving 16 bases between them. DNA of the CDR3: TGTGCCAGCAGCGTAAAGGGGGGCGCCACCACCTACAATGAGCAGTTCTTC. Residues: CASSVKGGATTYNEQFF.

This clone was recorded a few times. The genes are TRBV18 and TRBJ2-1, with 10 bases lining up with TRBD1. CDR3 size: 14 residues. The V gene end was trimmed by 3 bases and the J gene end by 7 bases; junction bases not matched to a gene: 3. CDR1 is KGHSH and CDR2 is LQKENI in the germline V gene. The CDR3 here is CASSPGQGYNEQFF. The CDR3 bases are TGTGCCAGCTCACCGGGACAGGGGTATAATGAGCAGTTCTTC.

This clone was seen just once. The chain employs TRBV30 and TRBJ1-4; tentative D call: TRBD1 (6 bases). Germline V CDR1 and CDR2: GTSNPN, SVGIG (reference sequence). Trimming pared 7 bases from V and 3 bases from J, leaving 12 bases between. The CDR3 is 13 amino acids. In DNA form, the CDR3 reads TGTGCCTTGAACAGGGTGGCTAATGAAAAACTGTTTTTT. Its protein is CALNRVANEKLFF.

This clone was seen only a few times. A read error is the likely source, as a far larger clone sits one nucleotide away. The chain has TRBV30 and TRBJ1-2; D is ambiguous. The CDR3 sequence is 13 residues long. Germline V gives CDR1 GTSNPN, CDR2 SVGIG (reference sequence). CDR3 in amino acids: CAWSLERVKGCTF. Written as DNA, the CDR3 is TGTGCCTGGAGTTTGGAAAGGGTAAAAGGCTGCACCTTC.

This clone came up many times. V gene TRBV14 combines with J gene TRBJ1-2; D is unresolved. Trimming removed 1 base at V and 4 bases at J, with 16 bases between. The CDR3 consists of 16 residues. Germline assignment: CDR1 SGHDN and CDR2 FVKESK. The CDR3 region is CASSQVVGPAVYGYTF. CDR3 bases: TGTGCCAGCAGCCAAGTCGTGGGCCCGGCCGTCTATGGCTACACCTTC.

This clone was recorded at least ten times. V usage is TRBV28 and J usage is TRBJ2-5, with TRBD1 identical over 8 bases. The CDR3 runs to 15 residues. V was pared by 1 base and J by 2 bases, with 3 bases of the junction left unmatched. Germline-derived CDR1 and CDR2 are MDHEN and SYDVKM. The CDR3 DNA is TGTGCCAGCAGTTTATCGACAGGGGCGCAAGAGACCCAGTACTTC. This codes for CASSLSTGAQETQYF.

V and J are TRBV18 and TRBJ2-7, with TRBD1 as a possible D gene (5 bases). Trimming shortened V by 3 bases and J by 1 base, and 10 bases separated the two germline ends. Germline-derived CDR1 and CDR2 are KGHSH and LQKENI. The CDR3 spans 14 residues. Here the CDR3 DNA reads TGTGCCAGCTCACCCCGCAGGGCGTCCTACGAGCAGTACTTC. Amino acid sequence: CASSPRRASYEQYF. The full variable domain, its missing parts supplied by reference TRBV18 and TRBJ2-7, is NAGVMQNPRHLVRRRGQEARLRCSPMKGHSHVYWYRQLPEEGLKFMVYLQKENIIDESGMPKERFSAEFPKEGPSILRIQQVVRGDSAAYFCASSPRRASYEQYFGPGTRLTVT.